Listed below are T cell receptor beta chains from one sample, sequenced in a study of blood T cell repertoires in COVID-19. Sequencing was performed with immunoSEQ multiplex PCR; in TCRdb, only in-frame clones are kept and a portion is missing. The sample has 200,000 to 250,000 clones, roughly 80% seen once. The sequenced material came from peripheral blood. Source of these receptors: a woman in her sixties or seventies with active or convalescent COVID-19. CDR3s include the opening cysteine and the closing phenylalanine or tryptophan. The order of the fields is clone size, J gene, V gene, D gene, CDR3 DNA, CDR3 protein. D genes are given only for firm matches. Clone size is stated in some rows and not others, as once, few, many or a class when expanded.

.	TRBJ2-7	TRBV19	TRBD1	TGTGCCAGTAGTATTCGGGACAGTTCCTACGAGCAGTACTTC	CASSIRDSSYEQYF
.	TRBJ1-6	TRBV5-1	.	TGCGCCAGCAGCACCCGGGACACGAGCCCCATTAATAATTCACCCCTCCACTTT	CASSTRDTSPINNSPLHF
.	TRBJ1-2	TRBV28	.	TGTGCCAGCAGTTTATTCGCAGGCCGTCAGAGCTACACCTTC	CASSLFAGRQSYTF
.	TRBJ2-3	TRBV7-2	TRBD1	TGTGCCAGCAGCACTACAGGGGGCTCTAGCACAGATACGCAGTATTTT	CASSTTGGSSTDTQYF
once	TRBJ2-7	TRBV10-1	TRBD1	TGCGCCAGCAGTGAAACAGGGGTCGCCTACGAGCAGTACTTC	CASSETGVAYEQYF
few	TRBJ1-2	TRBV15	.	TGTGCCACCAGCAGAGTTTCGGACTATGGCTACACCTTC	CATSRVSDYGYTF
.	TRBJ2-2	TRBV2	.	TGTGCCAGCAGTGACCTCCGGCAGGGAGGCACCGGGGAGCTGTTTTTT	CASSDLRQGGTGELFF
.	TRBJ1-6	TRBV4-1	.	TGCGCCAGCAGCCAGGGGGCGAGGGATTCACCCCTCCACTTT	CASSQGARDSPLHF
few	TRBJ2-3	TRBV9	TRBD1	TGTGCCAGCAGCTCCGCCCCGGGACAGATAACCACAGATACGCAGTATTTT	CASSSAPGQITTDTQYF
.	TRBJ2-5	TRBV7-9	TRBD2	TGTGCCAGCAGCCAGGGACTAGCGGGGCTGGGGGAGACCCAGTACTTC	CASSQGLAGLGETQYF